Following are 5 T cell receptor beta chains from one sample sequenced in a study of T cells in Graves' hyperthyroidism and ophthalmopathy. The CDR3 regions of TCR beta were amplified from RNA transcripts. HTBI primers were the set used in a first-round RT-PCR of the TCR CDR3. TCRdb re-analysed the multiplex PCR reads in MiXCR, keeping a single row per CDR3 protein. Of hundreds of thousands of distinct CDR3 sequences listed, 20% to 25% were seen once; the top ten hold about 30%. Sample: blood. The receptors stem from a man between 35 and 55 years old with Graves' hyperthyroidism that later progressed to Graves' ophthalmopathy.

This clonotype appeared many times. The V call is TRBV6-2 or TRBV6-3, the J call TRBJ1-1; D is perhaps TRBD1 (5 bases). Trimming took 2 bases from V and 5 from J, leaving 12 bases between them. The CDR3 loop spans 14 amino acids. The germline V gene has CDR1 MNHEY and CDR2 SVGEGT. In nucleotides, the CDR3 is TGTGCCAGCAGTTACGACAGAGTTAGGACTGAAGCTTTCTTT. Translating gives CASSYDRVRTEAFF.

This chain joins TRBV12-3 or TRBV12-4 and TRBJ2-7, with 7 bases matching TRBD2. The CDR3 spans 14 residues. Trimming cost V 5 bases and J 1 base; bases outside gene matches: 5. This CDR3 is CASSIAGVSYEQYF. CDR3 sequence (DNA): TGTGCCAGCAGTATCGCGGGAGTATCCTACGAGCAGTACTTC.

This clonotype occurred a few times. The chain is built from TRBV6-2 or TRBV6-3 and TRBJ2-7; no definite D call. Germline assignment: CDR1 MNHEY and CDR2 SVGEGT. This CDR3 has 15 amino acids. The V end was cut by 2 bases, the J end by 2 bases, with 13 bases between. DNA of the CDR3: TGTGCCAGCAGTTACGATTTGGCGCAACCCTACGAGCAGTACTTC. This translates into CASSYDLAQPYEQYF.

The sample holds many counts of this clonotype. The chain is built from TRBV30 and TRBJ2-7; D is perhaps TRBD1 or TRBD2 (5 bases each). The CDR3 consists of 14 residues. In germline, CDR1 is GTSNPN, CDR2 SVGIG (reference sequence). Trimming removed 6 bases from V and 2 bases from J, with 17 bases in between. Here the CDR3 reads CACRDDSQTYEQYF. Written as DNA, the CDR3 is TGTGCCTGCCGGGACGACTCACAAACCTACGAGCAGTACTTC.

This clonotype appeared many times. The V gene is TRBV6-1, the J gene TRBJ1-5; D possibly corresponds to TRBD1 (5 bases). Germline V CDR1 and CDR2: MNHNS, SASEGT. This CDR3 comprises 13 residues. V was cut by 5 bases and J by 7 bases, with 12 bases left in between. The CDR3 nucleotides are TGTGCCAGCAGTCCCGAGACAGTCCAGCCCCAGCATTTT. Protein product: CASSPETVQPQHF.